This T cell receptor beta chain was recovered during a study of identical twins. The donors were all healthy and Caucasian. Template switching introduced a universal primer site, and the cDNA bore unique molecular identifiers. MiXCR was run by TCRdb on the 5' RACE reads, yielding one entry per CDR3 protein. The sample carries 690,000 or so distinct CDR3 sequences, around 5.7% recorded once. Study conclusions and caveats: Invariant populations such as MAIT and iNKT cells could partly muddle zero-insertion analyses. Conclusions relied on cross-sectional statistical analysis, not following the same donors.

This CDR3 is built from 16 residues. Per the germline V gene, CDR1 is SGHRS and CDR2 is YFSETQ. The V gene lost 0 bases and the J gene lost 0 bases, with 13 bases spanning the gap. This clonotype was counted ten times or more. Its antigen is not identified. V and J are TRBV5-1 and TRBJ2-7; a possible D gene is TRBD1 (5 bases). The sample consisted of naive T cells sorted from blood. The source of this sequence is a man aged 18 to 30 in good health. This CDR3 reads CASSLVGRKSSYEQYF. The CDR3 DNA reads TGCGCCAGCAGCTTGGTGGGGCGGAAGAGCTCCTACGAGCAGTACTTC.